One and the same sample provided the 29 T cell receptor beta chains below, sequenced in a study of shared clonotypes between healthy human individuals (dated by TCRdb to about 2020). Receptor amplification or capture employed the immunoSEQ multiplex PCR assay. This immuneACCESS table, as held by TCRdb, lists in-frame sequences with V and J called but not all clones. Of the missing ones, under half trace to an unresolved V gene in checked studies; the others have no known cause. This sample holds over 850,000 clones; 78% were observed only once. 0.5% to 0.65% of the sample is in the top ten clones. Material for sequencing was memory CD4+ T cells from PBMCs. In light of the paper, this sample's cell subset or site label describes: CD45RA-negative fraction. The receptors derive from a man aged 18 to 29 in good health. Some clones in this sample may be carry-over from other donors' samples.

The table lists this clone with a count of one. CDR3 residues: CASRTSGDASHNEQFF. In nucleotides, the CDR3 is TGCGCCAGCAGGACTAGCGGGGACGCTTCTCACAATGAGCAGTTCTTC. This rearrangement joins TRBV5-1 to TRBJ2-1; TRBD2 agrees at 11 bases. The CDR3 is 16 amino acids. Trimming took 5 bases from V and 5 from J; bases not matched to a gene: 9. CDR1 and CDR2 from the germline V gene are SGHRS and YFSETQ. Supplemented by reference TRBV5-1 and TRBJ2-1, the full variable domain reads KAGVTQTPRYLIKTRGQQVTLSCSPISGHRSVSWYQQTPGQGLQFLFEYFSETQRNKGNFPGRFSGRQFSNSRSEMNVSTLELGDSALYLCASRTSGDASHNEQFFGPGTRLTVL.

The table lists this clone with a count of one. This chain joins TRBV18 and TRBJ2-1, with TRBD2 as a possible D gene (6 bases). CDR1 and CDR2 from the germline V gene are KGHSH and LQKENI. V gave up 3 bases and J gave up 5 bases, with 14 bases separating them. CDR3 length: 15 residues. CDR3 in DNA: TGTGCCAGCTCACCCACTGGGGGAGGAGACAATGAGCAGTTCTTC. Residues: CASSPTGGGDNEQFF. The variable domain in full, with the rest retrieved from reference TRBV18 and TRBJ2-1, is NAGVMQNPRHLVRRRGQEARLRCSPMKGHSHVYWYRQLPEEGLKFMVYLQKENIIDESGMPKERFSAEFPKEGPSILRIQQVVRGDSAAYFCASSPTGGGDNEQFFGPGTRLTVL.

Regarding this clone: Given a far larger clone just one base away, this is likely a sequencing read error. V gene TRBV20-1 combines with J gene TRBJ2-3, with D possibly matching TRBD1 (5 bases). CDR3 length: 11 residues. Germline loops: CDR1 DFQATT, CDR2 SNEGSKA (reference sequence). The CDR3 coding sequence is TGCAGTGCTAGTCGCACAGGTACGCAGTATTTT. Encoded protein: CSASRTGTQYF.

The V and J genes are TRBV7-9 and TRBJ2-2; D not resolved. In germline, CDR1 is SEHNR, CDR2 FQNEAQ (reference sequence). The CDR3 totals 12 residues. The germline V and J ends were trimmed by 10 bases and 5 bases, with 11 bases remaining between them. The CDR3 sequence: CATASTTGELFF. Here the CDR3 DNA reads TGTGCCACTGCCTCGACGACCGGGGAGCTGTTTTTT. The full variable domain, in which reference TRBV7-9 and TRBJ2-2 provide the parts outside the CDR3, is DTGVSQNPRHKITKRGQNVTFRCDPISEHNRLYWYRQTLGQGPEFLTYFQNEAQLEKSRLLSDRFSAERPKGSFSTLEIQRTEQGDSAMYLCATASTTGELFFGEGSRLTVL.

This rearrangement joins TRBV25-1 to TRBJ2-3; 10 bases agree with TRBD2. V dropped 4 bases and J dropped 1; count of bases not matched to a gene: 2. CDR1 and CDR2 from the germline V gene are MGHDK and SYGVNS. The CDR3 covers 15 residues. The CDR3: CASSGGTSGTDTQYF. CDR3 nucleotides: TGTGCCAGCAGTGGGGGGACTAGCGGCACAGATACGCAGTATTTT.

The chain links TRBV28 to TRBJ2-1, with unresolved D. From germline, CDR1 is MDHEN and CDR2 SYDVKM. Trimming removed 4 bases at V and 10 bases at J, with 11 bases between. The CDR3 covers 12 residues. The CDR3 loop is CASSSRRPEQFF. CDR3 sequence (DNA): TGTGCCAGCAGTTCTCGACGGCCCGAGCAGTTCTTC.

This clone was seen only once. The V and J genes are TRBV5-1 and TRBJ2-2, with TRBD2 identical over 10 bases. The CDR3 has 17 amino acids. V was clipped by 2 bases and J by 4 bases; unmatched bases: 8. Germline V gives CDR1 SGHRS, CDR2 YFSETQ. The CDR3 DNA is TGCGCCAGCAGCTTCCTTTCTGGGACTAGCGTCACCGGGGAGCTGTTTTTT. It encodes CASSFLSGTSVTGELFF.

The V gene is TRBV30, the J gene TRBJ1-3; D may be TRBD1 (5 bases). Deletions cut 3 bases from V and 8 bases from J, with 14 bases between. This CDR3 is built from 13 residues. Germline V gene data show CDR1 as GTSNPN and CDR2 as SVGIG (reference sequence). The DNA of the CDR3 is TGTGCCTGGAGCCCCGACTTAGGGGACACCATATATTTT. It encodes CAWSPDLGDTIYF.

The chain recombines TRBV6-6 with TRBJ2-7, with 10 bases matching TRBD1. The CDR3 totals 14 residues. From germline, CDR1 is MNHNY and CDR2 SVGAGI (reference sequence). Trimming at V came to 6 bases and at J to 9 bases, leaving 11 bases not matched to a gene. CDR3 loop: CASRYGQGGLGQYF. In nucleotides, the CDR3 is TGTGCCAGCAGATACGGACAGGGGGGACTGGGGCAGTACTTC.

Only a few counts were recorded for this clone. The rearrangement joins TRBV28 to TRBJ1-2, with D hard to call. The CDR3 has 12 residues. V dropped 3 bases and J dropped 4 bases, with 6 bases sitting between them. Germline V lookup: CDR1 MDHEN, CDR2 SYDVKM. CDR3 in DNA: TGTGCCAGCAGTTTGGACGCCTATGGCTACACCTTC. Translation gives CASSLDAYGYTF.

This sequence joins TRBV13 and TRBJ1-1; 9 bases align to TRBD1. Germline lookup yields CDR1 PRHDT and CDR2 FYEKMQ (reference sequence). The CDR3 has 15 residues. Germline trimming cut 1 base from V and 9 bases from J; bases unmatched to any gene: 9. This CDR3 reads CASSLDLRTGVKAFF. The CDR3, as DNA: TGTGCCAGCAGCTTAGACCTCCGGACAGGGGTTAAAGCTTTCTTT.

The CDR3 DNA follows: TGTGCCAGCAGCTTTGGTCTGGGGACCCGAAACACCATATATTTT. As protein: CASSFGLGTRNTIYF. The chain couples TRBV11-1 to TRBJ1-3, with D perhaps matching TRBD1 (5 bases). Germline-derived CDR1 and CDR2 are SGHAT and FQDESV (reference sequence). Trimming shortened V by 3 bases and J by 5 bases, and 14 bases separated the two germline ends. The CDR3 is 15 amino acids. Complete variable domain (other parts from reference TRBV11-1 and TRBJ1-3): EAEVAQSPRYKITEKSQAVAFWCDPISGHATLYWYRQILGQGPELLVQFQDESVVDDSQLPKDRFSAERLKGVDSTLKIQPAELGDSAMYLCASSFGLGTRNTIYFGEGSWLTVV.

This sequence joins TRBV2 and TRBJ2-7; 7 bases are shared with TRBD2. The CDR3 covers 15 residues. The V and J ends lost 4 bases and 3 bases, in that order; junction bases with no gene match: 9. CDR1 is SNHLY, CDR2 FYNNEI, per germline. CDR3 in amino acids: CASSGGGTTFYEQYF. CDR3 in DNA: TGTGCCAGCAGTGGTGGTGGGACTACCTTCTACGAGCAGTACTTC.

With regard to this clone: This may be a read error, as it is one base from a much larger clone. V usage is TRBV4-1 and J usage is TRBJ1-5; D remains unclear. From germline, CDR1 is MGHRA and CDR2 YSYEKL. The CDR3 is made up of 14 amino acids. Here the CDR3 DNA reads TGCACCAGCAGCTCATCGCCGACGGATCAGCCCCAGCATTTT. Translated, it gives CTSSSSPTDQPQHF.

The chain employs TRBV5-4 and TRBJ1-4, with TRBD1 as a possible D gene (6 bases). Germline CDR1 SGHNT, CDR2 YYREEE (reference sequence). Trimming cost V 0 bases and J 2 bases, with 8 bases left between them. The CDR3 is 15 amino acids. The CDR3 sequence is CASSLDTGTNEKLFF. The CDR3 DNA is TGTGCCAGCAGCTTGGATACAGGGACTAATGAAAAACTGTTTTTT.

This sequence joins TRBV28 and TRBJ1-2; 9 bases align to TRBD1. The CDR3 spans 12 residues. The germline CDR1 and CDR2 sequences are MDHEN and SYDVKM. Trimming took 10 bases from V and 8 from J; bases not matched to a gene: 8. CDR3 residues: CATGTGTGGYTF. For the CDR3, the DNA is TGTGCCACCGGGACAGGGACGGGAGGCTACACCTTC.

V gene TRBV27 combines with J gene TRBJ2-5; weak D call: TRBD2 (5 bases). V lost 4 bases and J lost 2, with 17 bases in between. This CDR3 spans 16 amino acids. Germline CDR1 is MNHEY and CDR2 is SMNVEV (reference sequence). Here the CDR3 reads CASSSPTTSGQETQYF. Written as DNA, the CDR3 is TGTGCCAGCAGTTCACCAACCACCAGCGGACAAGAGACCCAGTACTTC.

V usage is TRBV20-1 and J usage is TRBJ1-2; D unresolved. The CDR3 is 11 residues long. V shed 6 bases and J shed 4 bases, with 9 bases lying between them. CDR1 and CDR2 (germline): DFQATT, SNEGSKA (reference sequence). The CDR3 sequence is CSAGGSYGYTF. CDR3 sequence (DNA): TGCAGTGCGGGAGGCAGCTATGGCTACACCTTC.

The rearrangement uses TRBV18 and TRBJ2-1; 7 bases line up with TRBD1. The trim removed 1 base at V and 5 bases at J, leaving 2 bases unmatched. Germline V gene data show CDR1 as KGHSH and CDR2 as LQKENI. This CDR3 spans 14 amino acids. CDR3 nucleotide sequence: TGTGCCAGCTCACCACGAGGACAGGACAATGAGCAGTTCTTC. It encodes CASSPRGQDNEQFF.

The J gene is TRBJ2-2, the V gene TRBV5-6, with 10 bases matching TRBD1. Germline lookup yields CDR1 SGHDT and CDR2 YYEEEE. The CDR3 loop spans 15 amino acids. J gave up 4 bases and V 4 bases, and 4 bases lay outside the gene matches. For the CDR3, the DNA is TGTGCCAGCAGCCCCGGGACAGGGGTCACCGGGGAGCTGTTTTTT. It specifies CASSPGTGVTGELFF.

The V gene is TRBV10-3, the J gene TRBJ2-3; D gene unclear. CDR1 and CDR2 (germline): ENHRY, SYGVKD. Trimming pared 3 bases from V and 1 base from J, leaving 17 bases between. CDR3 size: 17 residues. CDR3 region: CAISDQWAHSGTDTQYF. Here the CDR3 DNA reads TGTGCCATCAGTGACCAATGGGCCCACTCCGGCACAGATACGCAGTATTTT.

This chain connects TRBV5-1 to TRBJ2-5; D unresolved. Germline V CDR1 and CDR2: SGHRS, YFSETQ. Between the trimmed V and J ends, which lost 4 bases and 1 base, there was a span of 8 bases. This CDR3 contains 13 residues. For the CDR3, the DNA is TGCGCCAGCAGCGCCAACTTCCAAGAGACCCAGTACTTC. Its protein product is CASSANFQETQYF.

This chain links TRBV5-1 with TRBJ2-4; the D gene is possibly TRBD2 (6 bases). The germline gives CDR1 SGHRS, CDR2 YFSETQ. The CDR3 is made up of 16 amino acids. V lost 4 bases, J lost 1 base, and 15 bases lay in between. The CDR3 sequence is CASSPSAGRAKNIQYF. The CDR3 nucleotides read TGCGCCAGCAGCCCCTCGGCGGGAAGGGCCAAAAACATTCAGTACTTC.

The CDR3 region has the DNA TGCGCCAGCAGCCTAACAGGGGATGTAAGCTCCTACGAGCAGTACTTC. Its protein product is CASSLTGDVSSYEQYF. The V call is TRBV5-1, the J call TRBJ2-7; 7 nucleotides agree with TRBD1. Germline loops: CDR1 SGHRS, CDR2 YFSETQ. The CDR3 has 16 residues. The V segment lost 4 bases and the J segment 0 bases; nucleotides outside the gene matches: 10.

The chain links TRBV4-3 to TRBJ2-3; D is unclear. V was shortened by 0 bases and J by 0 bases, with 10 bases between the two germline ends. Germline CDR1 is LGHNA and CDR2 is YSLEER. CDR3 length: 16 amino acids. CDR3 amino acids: CASSQEAGPSTDTQYF. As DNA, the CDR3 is TGCGCCAGCAGCCAAGAGGCCGGACCTAGCACAGATACGCAGTATTTT.

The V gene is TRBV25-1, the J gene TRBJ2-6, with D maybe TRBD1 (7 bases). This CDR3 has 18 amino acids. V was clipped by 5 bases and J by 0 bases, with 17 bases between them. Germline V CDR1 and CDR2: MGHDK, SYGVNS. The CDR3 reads CASSPSAGQISGANVLTF. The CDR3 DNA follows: TGTGCCAGCAGTCCGAGCGCGGGACAGATCTCTGGGGCCAACGTCCTGACTTTC.

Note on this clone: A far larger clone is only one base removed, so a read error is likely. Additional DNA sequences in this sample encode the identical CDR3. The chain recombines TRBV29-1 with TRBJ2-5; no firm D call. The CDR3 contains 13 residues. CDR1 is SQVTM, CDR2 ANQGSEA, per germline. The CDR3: CSVGPMRQETQYF. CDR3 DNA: TGCAGTGTCGGTCCCATGCGACAAGAGACCCAGTACTTC.

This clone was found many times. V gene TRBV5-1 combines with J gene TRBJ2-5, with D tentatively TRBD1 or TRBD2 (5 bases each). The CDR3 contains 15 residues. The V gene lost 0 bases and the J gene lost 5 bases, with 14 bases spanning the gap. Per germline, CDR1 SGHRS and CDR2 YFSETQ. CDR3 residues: CASSLDRDGPETQYF. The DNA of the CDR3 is TGCGCCAGCAGCTTGGACCGGGACGGCCCGGAGACCCAGTACTTC.

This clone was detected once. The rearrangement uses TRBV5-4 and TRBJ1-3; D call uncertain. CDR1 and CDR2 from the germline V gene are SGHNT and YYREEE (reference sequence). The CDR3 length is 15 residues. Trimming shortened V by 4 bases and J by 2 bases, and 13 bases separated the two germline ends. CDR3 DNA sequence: TGTGCCAGCAGCCACCTGGGCAGCGCTGGAAACACCATATATTTT. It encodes CASSHLGSAGNTIYF.